The 15 T cell receptor beta chains below were found in one sample sequenced in a study of cytomegalovirus exposure and HLA in healthy donors. Primers included in the PCR were 60 Vbeta and 13 Jbeta primers. Sequenced by immunoSEQ multiplex PCR; TCRdb stores in-frame clones only, minus some. The repertoire holds 100,000 to 150,000 clones, around 78% seen once, with around 1.9% in the top ten. The specimen was PBMCs. Source of these receptors: a woman aged 50 to 65 in good health and CMV-seronegative.

The rearrangement uses TRBV5-4 and TRBJ2-7, with TRBD2 matching over 9 bases. The junction had 10 bases not matched to a gene; V was cut back by 0 bases and J by 3 bases. The germline CDR1 and CDR2 sequences are SGHNT and YYREEE (reference sequence). This CDR3 has 17 amino acids. The CDR3, as DNA: TGTGCCAGCAGCTTGGAGGGGGGACTAGCCGGCGGCTACGAGCAGTACTTC. It specifies CASSLEGGLAGGYEQYF.

This clone came up once. The genes are TRBV28 and TRBJ2-3; the match to TRBD2 covers 11 bases. V gave up 5 bases and J gave up 0 bases; unmatched junction bases: 10. Germline CDR1 and CDR2: MDHEN and SYDVKM. CDR3 length equals 18 residues. The CDR3 spells CASSAFRRTSGSTDTQYF. In DNA, the CDR3 is TGTGCCAGCAGTGCCTTCCGGAGGACTAGCGGGAGCACAGATACGCAGTATTTT.

The J gene is TRBJ2-1, the V gene TRBV28, with 12 nucleotides matching TRBD2. Germline V gene data show CDR1 as MDHEN and CDR2 as SYDVKM. Unmatched junction bases numbered 15, after V lost 3 bases and J lost 9 bases. The CDR3 has 18 residues. Written as DNA, the CDR3 is TGTGCCAGCAGTTTGCCTGGACTAGCGGGATCCCTTGAGGTTGAGCAGTTCTTC. Translated: CASSLPGLAGSLEVEQFF.

The chain joins TRBV5-1 to TRBJ2-5, with D tentatively TRBD2 (5 bases). From germline, CDR1 is SGHRS and CDR2 YFSETQ. The CDR3 has 16 residues. Trimming removed 5 bases at V and 9 bases at J, with 26 bases between. CDR3 loop: CASRASELTRPGAQYF. The CDR3 coding sequence is TGCGCCAGCAGGGCCTCGGAGCTAACCCGCCCCGGGGCCCAGTACTTC.

The gene calls are TRBV6-4 and TRBJ2-3, with 8 bases fitting TRBD1. V lost 3 bases to trimming and J lost 4 bases; unmatched junction nucleotides: 3. CDR1 and CDR2 (germline): MRHNA, SNTAGT. CDR3 size: 14 residues. This CDR3 is CASSEGQDADTQYF. In DNA form, the CDR3 reads TGTGCCAGCAGTGAGGGACAGGACGCAGATACGCAGTATTTT.

The CDR3, as DNA: TGCAGCCTACTCGGGGGAGCGGGAGGAGATAGCACAGATACGCAGTATTTT. As protein: CSLLGGAGGDSTDTQYF. This rearrangement joins TRBV29-1 to TRBJ2-3; 9 bases fit TRBD2. Germline assignment: CDR1 SQVTM and CDR2 ANQGSEA. The trim removed 8 bases at V and 0 bases at J, leaving 15 bases unmatched. This CDR3 region has 17 residues.

The chain combines TRBV7-2 with TRBJ1-3, with D maybe TRBD1 (5 bases). Trimming removed 3 bases at V and 0 bases at J, with 6 bases between. This CDR3 is built from 14 residues. The germline V gene encodes CDR1 SGHTA and CDR2 FQGNSA. The CDR3 loop is CASSFGGSGNTIYF. The CDR3 DNA reads TGTGCCAGCAGCTTCGGGGGCTCTGGAAACACCATATATTTT.

The rearrangement joins TRBV11-2 to TRBJ2-7; TRBD1 aligns across 9 bases. Germline assignment: CDR1 SGHAT and CDR2 FQNNGV. Trimming at V came to 1 base and at J to 5 bases, leaving 9 bases not matched to a gene. This CDR3 is built from 16 residues. The CDR3 here is CASSLGAQGAKDEQYV. In nucleotides, the CDR3 is TGTGCCAGCAGCTTAGGTGCACAGGGGGCAAAGGACGAGCAGTACGTC.

This clone was recorded once. This chain connects TRBV4-3 to TRBJ1-4; TRBD1 might be the D (6 bases). CDR3 size: 16 residues. Trimming pared 0 bases from V and 7 bases from J, leaving 15 bases between. Germline-derived CDR1 and CDR2 are LGHNA and YSLEER. CDR3 residues: CASSQEGAGDTEKLFF. In DNA form, the CDR3 reads TGCGCCAGCAGCCAAGAGGGGGCAGGGGATACTGAAAAACTGTTTTTT.

This clone is a singleton in its sample. The chain has TRBV5-1 and TRBJ2-1, with TRBD1 matching over 7 bases. Germline lookup yields CDR1 SGHRS and CDR2 YFSETQ. CDR3 size: 11 residues. Trimming took 6 bases from V and 10 from J; bases not matched to a gene: 4. In nucleotides, the CDR3 is TGCGCCAGCACGACAGGGTTCGAGCAGTTCTTC. Its protein is CASTTGFEQFF. Filled out from reference TRBV5-1 and TRBJ2-1, the complete variable domain reads KAGVTQTPRYLIKTRGQQVTLSCSPISGHRSVSWYQQTPGQGLQFLFEYFSETQRNKGNFPGRFSGRQFSNSRSEMNVSTLELGDSALYLCASTTGFEQFFGPGTRLTVL.

This sequence joins TRBV19 and TRBJ1-2, with D perhaps TRBD1 (6 bases). This CDR3 has 14 residues. From germline, CDR1 is LNHDA and CDR2 SQIVND (reference sequence). V lost 5 bases, J lost 6 bases, and 16 bases lay in between. CDR3 residues: CASSLVGTRNGYTF. CDR3 nucleotide sequence: TGTGCCAGTAGTCTCGTCGGGACAAGGAATGGCTACACCTTC.

The chain joins TRBV6-5 to TRBJ1-1, with D possibly matching TRBD1 (5 bases). Trimming left V 7 bases short and J 2 bases short, with 14 bases between. Per the germline V gene, CDR1 is MNHEY and CDR2 is SVGAGI. The CDR3 sequence is 14 residues long. In DNA form, the CDR3 reads TGTGCCAGCACCGGACACGGTAGAAACACTGAAGCTTTCTTT. Its protein product is CASTGHGRNTEAFF.

In DNA, the CDR3 is TGTGCCACCGATCTCTACGAGCAGTACTTC. Protein sequence: CATDLYEQYF. The gene calls are TRBV6-1 and TRBJ2-5; no clear D. The DNA matches TRBJ2-7 better at its end, which makes the J call doubtful. Germline CDR1 reads MNHNS; CDR2 reads SASEGT. The CDR3 loop spans 10 amino acids.

The DNA of the CDR3 is TGTGCCAGCAGCCTCGGGGGGGGGTCCTACGAGCAGTACTTC. This translates into CASSLGGGSYEQYF. The chain couples TRBV28 to TRBJ2-7, with 8 bases that match TRBD2. Germline V gene lookup returns CDR1 MDHEN and CDR2 SYDVKM. Unmatched junction bases numbered 5, after V lost 6 bases and J lost 1 base. This CDR3 comprises 14 residues.

This rearrangement joins TRBV30 to TRBJ2-2; TRBD2 aligns across 14 bases. The V and J ends lost 2 bases and 7 bases, in that order; junction bases with no gene match: 3. CDR1 and CDR2 from the germline V gene are GTSNPN and SVGIG (reference sequence). The CDR3 is made up of 15 amino acids. CDR3 sequence: CAWSQGLAGVGELFF. Here the CDR3 DNA reads TGTGCCTGGAGTCAGGGACTAGCGGGAGTCGGGGAGCTGTTTTTT.